This T cell receptor (beta chain) stems from a study of T cells in Graves' hyperthyroidism and ophthalmopathy. This clonotype showed up many times. RNA transcripts were the template for amplifying TCR beta CDR3 regions. RT-PCR in the first round (using the HTBI primer set) targeted the TCR CDR3. Via MiXCR, TCRdb re-called the multiplex PCR reads, giving one row per CDR3 protein. The sample yields about 400,000 distinct CDR3 sequences, 15% to 17% seen once. Deletions cut 4 bases from V and 1 base from J, with 4 bases between. Germline CDR1 and CDR2: MGHRA and YSYEKL. The CDR3 is 12 residues long. The receptor was derived from a woman between 18 and 29 years old with Graves' hyperthyroidism that later progressed to Graves' ophthalmopathy. This sequence joins TRBV4-1 and TRBJ2-5; D is undetermined. Sequenced material: blood. Written as DNA, the CDR3 is TGCGCCAGCAGCCGCCCCCAAGAGACCCAGTACTTC. Protein: CASSRPQETQYF.